This TCR beta chain was identified during a study of a mutant IDH1 vaccine in newly diagnosed glioma (dated by TCRdb to the early 2020s). As for the study more broadly: Across visits V03 through V10, patients got a total of eight vaccinations, given in weeks 1, 3, 5, 7, 11, 15, 19 and 23. In the chemotherapy-containing groups, vaccination started alongside temozolomide cycles, whereas in patients who had radiotherapy alone it started 4-6 weeks after radiotherapy. The 30 to 40 treated patients were roughly 62% male and around 40% female, with a mean age of 40.4 years. Before enrollment, most patients had been given radiochemotherapy with temozolomide as standard therapy, while the rest had received either radiotherapy alone or temozolomide alone. Six visits were used for peripheral blood collection: V03 (baseline), V05, V07, V10, V12 and V13. For exploratory analyses, longitudinal TCRB deep sequencing was carried out in about 26 treated patients wherever samples were available. Results the study describes overall, beyond this receptor: PBMC samples for TCRB deep sequencing were selected based on availability. Immune responses induced by the vaccine were seen in over 80% of patients across multiple MHC alleles. Pseudoprogression seemed to be unrelated to changes in the top peripheral T cell clonotypes found by TCRB sequencing. The authors stated that sample limitations prevented analyses of patient blood samples from being reproduced.

The receptor library was made with the immunoSEQ multiplex PCR assay. Following the manufacturer's protocol, the hsTCRB Kit was used to amplify rearranged TCR beta chain sequences. Sequencing of TCRB libraries was carried out on an Illumina MiSeq. Per the source publication's procedure: The kit vendor's proprietary platform handled demultiplexing, trimming and gene mapping. TCRdb obtained this table from immuneACCESS and retained in-frame rearrangements with V and J assigned. These tables miss some clones; where compared with another copy, unresolved V genes account for less than half of the shortfall, and the remainder is unexplained. V and J calls plus clone size are reproduced from that table; the DNA served to infer D and trimming. This sample is represented by some 28,000 clones; roughly 85% of them were singletons. Roughly 18% of the sample belongs to the ten largest clones. The trim is 0 bases for V and 1 base for J, with a gap of 7 bases between the germline ends. The CDR3, cysteine through phenylalanine, is 14 amino acids long. Left in the record is the CDR3 DNA by itself, 42 bases read in frame from the first base. CDR1 and CDR2 are read off the germline V gene as SGDLS and YYNGEE.

The time point label on this specimen signifies: week 23, last vaccination. Every vaccine dose consisted of 300 ug of a 20-mer mutant IDH1 peptide in Montanide, administered subcutaneously together with topical imiquimod. Donors had newly diagnosed WHO grade 3 or 4 IDH1-mutant astrocytomas with loss of nuclear ATRX. The samples were drawn from NOA16, a multicentre, single-arm, open-label phase I trial in Germany that tested a mutant IDH1 peptide vaccine in humans for the first time. Genomic DNA for TCRB sequencing was isolated from EDTA blood with the DNeasy Blood and Tissue Kit. Comments on this clone: Its antigen target is currently unknown. No much larger clonotype is one base removed from it; base qualities were not supplied.

This sample comprised PBMCs, obtained from a glioma patient whose treatment included an IDH1 peptide vaccine. The receptor comes from a woman aged 25 to 39 with glioma. This sequence uses TRBV9 and TRBJ1-1; the D gene cannot be named for sure. CDR3 protein: CASSVDTKNTEAFF. The DNA sequence is given as TGTGCCAGCAGCGTAGACACGAAGAACACTGAAGCTTTCTTT.